In this sample, the clone carrying this T cell receptor beta chain turned up a few times. What it recognizes is unknown. This entry belongs to a study of T cells in Graves' hyperthyroidism and ophthalmopathy. About the research overall: The authors collected peripheral blood at initial diagnosis, before any treatment.

Overall study findings and caveats: Blood samples included most of the expanded thyroid clonotypes exceeding 0.001.

TCR beta CDR3 region amplification was performed from RNA transcripts. HTBI primers drove first-round RT-PCR of the TCR CDR3. One entry per CDR3 protein results from TCRdb running MiXCR on the multiplex PCR reads. The table shows about 350,000 distinct CDR3 sequences, with roughly 14% occurring only once. J was trimmed by 13 bases and V by 6 bases; bases with no gene match: 18. Germline V lookup: CDR1 SGDLS, CDR2 YYNGEE. The CDR3 consists of 14 residues. The hyperthyroidism was newly diagnosed and had lasted under 2 months; the patients were aged 18 to 65. The sample was blood. The sequence derives from a woman aged 25-40 years with Graves' hyperthyroidism. The chain couples TRBV9 to TRBJ1-2; 7 bases line up with TRBD1. CDR3 region: CASNPVLGTEVITF. The CDR3 nucleotides are TGTGCCAGCAACCCGGTCCTAGGGACAGAGGTGATCACCTTC.